These T cell receptor beta chains were read from a single sample in a study of T cell clonotyping in hematopoietic cell transplantation. Produced via immunoSEQ multiplex PCR; TCRdb's table is partial and in-frame only. This sample carries about 43,000 clones, roughly 85% of them seen once, and the ten largest clones take 2.5% to 3.5%. Sequencing used peripheral blood mononuclear cells, obtained before stem cell transplant. The receptor set was obtained from a man in his fifties or sixties with acute myeloid leukemia. Some clones in this sample may be carry-over from other donors' samples. CDR3s include the opening cysteine and the closing phenylalanine or tryptophan. Fields, in order: clone size, J gene, V gene, D gene, CDR3 DNA, CDR3 protein. D genes are given only for firm matches. Not all rows give a size; the values are once, few, many and, for expanded clones, a class.

clone size: once
J gene: TRBJ2-5
V gene: TRBV11-3
D gene: TRBD1
CDR3 DNA: TGTGCCAGCAGCTTCGTGTGCCACAGGGGGCCTGGGGAGACCCAGTACTTC
CDR3 protein: CASSFVCHRGPGETQYF

clone size: .
J gene: TRBJ2-1
V gene: TRBV7-9
D gene: TRBD2
CDR3 DNA: TGTGCCAGCAGCTTGCAGGGACTAGCGGGGCGCGGGGAGCAGTTCTTC
CDR3 protein: CASSLQGLAGRGEQFF

clone size: .
J gene: TRBJ1-2
V gene: TRBV30
D gene: .
CDR3 DNA: TGTGCCTGGAGTGTACTTAGTATGGGCTACACCTTC
CDR3 protein: CAWSVLSMGYTF

clone size: .
J gene: TRBJ2-7
V gene: TRBV7-2
D gene: .
CDR3 DNA: TGTGCCAGCAGCTTACGGGGATTGAGCTACGAGCAGTACTTC
CDR3 protein: CASSLRGLSYEQYF

clone size: .
J gene: TRBJ1-5
V gene: TRBV6-1
D gene: TRBD1
CDR3 DNA: TGTGCCAGCTTTCGGGACAGAGGAGGCAATCAGCCCCAGCATTTT
CDR3 protein: CASFRDRGGNQPQHF

clone size: .
J gene: TRBJ1-5
V gene: TRBV7-8
D gene: TRBD1
CDR3 DNA: TGTGCCAGCAGCTTAGGCCCCGGACAGGGCCCCAATCAGCCCCAGCATTTT
CDR3 protein: CASSLGPGQGPNQPQHF

clone size: .
J gene: TRBJ1-5
V gene: TRBV7-2
D gene: TRBD1
CDR3 DNA: TGTGCCAGCAAATTAGGGGGCAGTAGCAATCAGCCCCAGCATTTT
CDR3 protein: CASKLGGSSNQPQHF

clone size: few
J gene: TRBJ1-4
V gene: TRBV6-5
D gene: .
CDR3 DNA: TGTGCCAGCAGTTTCGGACAGCATAATGAAAAACTGTTTTTT
CDR3 protein: CASSFGQHNEKLFF

clone size: .
J gene: TRBJ2-3
V gene: TRBV11-2
D gene: TRBD1
CDR3 DNA: TGTGCCAGCAGCGAAAACAGGGGTCGCACAGATACGCAGTATTTT
CDR3 protein: CASSENRGRTDTQYF

clone size: .
J gene: TRBJ1-2
V gene: TRBV6-5
D gene: .
CDR3 DNA: TGTGCCAGCAGTTACGATCCTAACTATGGCTACACCTTC
CDR3 protein: CASSYDPNYGYTF